The 29 T cell receptor beta chains below were found in one sample sequenced in a study of blood T cell repertoires in COVID-19. The repertoire was sequenced with immunoSEQ multiplex PCR; TCRdb's copy has only in-frame clones and lacks some. The table records some 200,000 clones, about 75% of them present only once. Specimen: peripheral blood. The origin of the receptors is a woman between 65 and 79 years old with acute or convalescent COVID-19.

Only a few counts were recorded for this clone. This rearrangement joins TRBV18 to TRBJ2-1; TRBD2 is a possible D gene (5 bases). Per the germline V gene, CDR1 is KGHSH and CDR2 is LQKENI. The length of the CDR3 is 14 residues. V lost 8 bases and J 2 bases, leaving 13 bases between the germline ends. The CDR3 region is CASAGDIAYNEQFF. The CDR3 nucleotides read TGTGCCAGCGCCGGGGATATTGCCTACAATGAGCAGTTCTTC.

In its sample, this clone was seen a few times. V and J are TRBV7-2 and TRBJ2-5; 7 bases align to TRBD1. The length of the CDR3 is 15 residues. The germline CDR1 and CDR2 sequences are SGHTA and FQGNSA. With V trimmed by 5 bases and J by 2 bases, 8 bases remained unmatched. CDR3 region: CASSTNRDSQETQYF. The DNA for the CDR3 is TGTGCCAGCAGCACAAACCGGGACAGTCAAGAGACCCAGTACTTC.

J is TRBJ2-1 and V is TRBV12-3 or TRBV12-4; the match to TRBD2 covers 8 bases. This CDR3 comprises 12 residues. J lost 13 bases, V lost 3 bases, and 5 bases had no gene match. Here the CDR3 reads CASSFSGTRQFF. The CDR3 DNA reads as TGTGCCAGCAGTTTTAGCGGGACCCGCCAGTTCTTC.

This clone showed up just a few times. The rearrangement joins TRBV6-4 to TRBJ1-2; possibly TRBD1 for D (5 bases). V was clipped by 8 bases and J by 2 bases, with 18 bases between them. Germline V gives CDR1 MRHNA, CDR2 SNTAGT. This CDR3 contains 15 residues. The CDR3 region has the DNA TGTGCCAGCCTAATCTCGGACACCGAAAACTATGGCTACACCTTC. This sequence encodes CASLISDTENYGYTF.

Written as DNA, the CDR3 is TGTGCCAGCAGCCGGACTAGCGGGAGATCAGGAGAGACCCAGTACTTC. Translating it yields CASSRTSGRSGETQYF. The genes are TRBV6-4 and TRBJ2-5, with 13 bases identical to TRBD2. Germline V gives CDR1 MRHNA, CDR2 SNTAGT. Trimming took 6 bases from V and 4 from J; bases not matched to a gene: 8. This CDR3 has 16 residues.

V is TRBV19 and J is TRBJ2-5; 10 nucleotides align to TRBD2. V gave up 5 bases and J gave up 4 bases; unmatched junction bases: 1. The CDR3 extends over 13 amino acids. CDR1 and CDR2 (germline): LNHDA, SQIVND (reference sequence). The CDR3, as DNA: TGTGCCAGTAGTGGACTAGCGGTAGAGACCCAGTACTTC. Translating it yields CASSGLAVETQYF.

The J gene is TRBJ2-7, the V gene TRBV6-4, with TRBD1 matching 11 bases. The germline CDR1 and CDR2 sequences are MRHNA and SNTAGT. J gave up 5 bases and V 10 bases, and 10 bases lay outside the gene matches. This CDR3 has 14 residues. The CDR3 DNA sequence: TGTGCCACCACGAGTGGACAGGGGGCGGACGAGCAGTACTTC. Its protein is CATTSGQGADEQYF.

This clone was observed a handful of times. V gene TRBV5-1 combines with J gene TRBJ1-6, with TRBD1 matching 9 bases. This CDR3 region has 16 residues. CDR1 and CDR2 (germline): SGHRS, YFSETQ. V gave up 2 bases and J gave up 10 bases; unmatched junction bases: 10. The CDR3, as DNA: TGCGCCAGCAGCTTCAAGACAGGGGGATCAGGATCACCCCTCCACTTT. The encoded protein is CASSFKTGGSGSPLHF.

This clone was observed a few times. V and J are TRBV24-1 and TRBJ2-5; 7 nucleotides match TRBD2. With 4 bases clipped from V and 5 bases from J, the junction kept 9 bases outside the gene matches. Germline V gene sequence: CDR1 KGHDR, CDR2 SFDVKD. This CDR3 comprises 15 residues. The chain's CDR3 is CATSDPGLVGETQYF. The CDR3, as DNA: TGTGCCACCAGTGACCCTGGACTAGTGGGGGAGACCCAGTACTTC.

The V gene is TRBV25-1, the J gene TRBJ1-2, with 10 bases that match TRBD1. This CDR3 comprises 15 residues. The germline V gene has CDR1 MGHDK and CDR2 SYGVNS. Trimming removed 6 bases from V and 0 bases from J; junction bases left unmatched: 4. The CDR3: CASRDRGEPNYGYTF. The DNA of the CDR3 is TGTGCCAGCAGGGACAGGGGGGAACCTAACTATGGCTACACCTTC.

The rearrangement links TRBV2 to TRBJ2-3; no definite D call. Germline V gene data show CDR1 as SNHLY and CDR2 as FYNNEI. The V gene lost 7 bases and the J gene lost 2 bases, with 7 bases spanning the gap. This CDR3 spans 12 amino acids. CDR3 nucleotide sequence: TGTGCCAGCACGGTCGCCACAGATACGCAGTATTTT. This gives the protein CASTVATDTQYF. The whole variable domain, remainder taken from reference TRBV2 and TRBJ2-3, is EPEVTQTPSHQVTQMGQEVILRCVPISNHLYFYWYRQILGQKVEFLVSFYNNEISEKSEIFDDQFSVERPDGSNFTLKIRSTKLEDSAMYFCASTVATDTQYFGPGTRLTVL.

CDR3 nucleotide sequence: TGTGCCAGCAGTGGGCGGACTAGCGGAAGCTCCTACAATGAGCAGTTCTTC. Translating it yields CASSGRTSGSSYNEQFF. V gene TRBV6-1 combines with J gene TRBJ2-1; TRBD2 agrees at 10 bases. V was clipped by 4 bases and J by 0 bases; unmatched bases: 6. CDR1 is MNHNS and CDR2 is SASEGT in the germline V gene. This CDR3 spans 17 amino acids.

This clone was observed a few times. J is TRBJ1-1 and V is TRBV19; D not certain. Between the trimmed V and J ends, which lost 0 bases and 0 bases, there was a span of 11 bases. Per the germline V gene, CDR1 is LNHDA and CDR2 is SQIVND (reference sequence). The CDR3 totals 16 residues. The CDR3 region has the DNA TGTGCCAGTAGTATAGATCAGAACACCTTGAACACTGAAGCTTTCTTT. Amino acid sequence: CASSIDQNTLNTEAFF.

V usage is TRBV18 and J usage is TRBJ2-1, with TRBD1 matching 7 bases. Germline-derived CDR1 and CDR2 are KGHSH and LQKENI. Trimming cost V 6 bases and J 0 bases; bases outside gene matches: 5. The CDR3 runs 15 residues. The CDR3 is CASSSGTVSYNEQFF. For the CDR3, the DNA is TGTGCCAGCTCGTCCGGGACAGTCTCCTACAATGAGCAGTTCTTC.

A remark on this clone: This sample also contains other DNA sequences that code for the same CDR3. V usage is TRBV6-1 and J usage is TRBJ1-4; D might be TRBD1 (5 bases). The V end was cut by 1 base, the J end by 5 bases, with 11 bases between. The CDR3 is 15 residues long. The germline gives CDR1 MNHNS, CDR2 SASEGT. CDR3 sequence: CASSEGAGLNEKLFF. CDR3 bases: TGTGCCAGCAGTGAAGGGGCAGGGCTAAATGAAAAACTGTTTTTT.

The V gene is TRBV11-2, the J gene TRBJ2-1; TRBD1 might be the D (5 bases). CDR1 and CDR2 from the germline V gene are SGHAT and FQNNGV. V was clipped by 3 bases and J by 6 bases, with 15 bases between them. The CDR3 length is 15 residues. Here the CDR3 reads CASSFRGGAGNEQFF. The DNA of the CDR3 is TGTGCCAGCAGCTTTCGCGGTGGGGCTGGCAATGAGCAGTTCTTC.

The chain links TRBV5-1 to TRBJ2-2, with 9 bases matching TRBD1. The germline V gene has CDR1 SGHRS and CDR2 YFSETQ. The CDR3 has 16 residues. Unmatched junction bases numbered 8, after V lost 4 bases and J lost 4 bases. The CDR3 DNA sequence: TGCGCCAGCAGCCCAGGGACAGGGATTGCCACCGGGGAGCTGTTTTTT. This sequence encodes CASSPGTGIATGELFF.

The chain combines TRBV12-3 or TRBV12-4 with TRBJ2-1; TRBD2 matches at 9 bases. The CDR3 spans 12 residues. The V segment lost 6 bases and the J segment 9 bases; nucleotides outside the gene matches: 3. The CDR3 here is CASSRGLAEQFF. DNA for the CDR3: TGTGCCAGCAGCCGGGGACTAGCTGAGCAGTTCTTC.

This clone was seen only a few times. The chain has TRBV29-1 and TRBJ1-2; 9 bases align to TRBD1. V shed 3 bases, J shed 7 bases, and the junction held 9 bases outside the gene matches. The CDR3 covers 14 residues. Germline-derived CDR1 and CDR2 are SQVTM and ANQGSEA. CDR3: CSVDGPGQGIGYTF. The CDR3 nucleotides are TGCAGCGTTGATGGCCCGGGACAGGGAATTGGCTACACCTTC.

The chain links TRBV3-1 (or the pseudogene TRBV3-2) to TRBJ1-2; D ambiguous. There are 13 residues in the CDR3. Germline CDR1 is LGHDT and CDR2 is YNNKEL (reference sequence). Deletions cut 1 base from V and 3 bases from J, with 6 bases between. CDR3 protein: CASSQASDYGYTF. For the CDR3, the DNA is TGTGCCAGCAGCCAAGCTAGTGACTATGGCTACACCTTC.

This chain uses TRBV6-5 with TRBJ2-1; 13 nucleotides align to TRBD2. In germline, CDR1 is MNHEY, CDR2 SVGAGI. This CDR3 is built from 15 residues. The V and J ends lost 5 bases and 9 bases, in that order; junction bases with no gene match: 7. The CDR3 protein is CASSRTSGSIIEQFF. CDR3 DNA sequence: TGTGCCAGCAGTAGGACTAGCGGGAGTATTATTGAGCAGTTCTTC.

This chain uses TRBV6-5 with TRBJ2-1, with 10 positions matching TRBD2. The CDR3 length is 14 residues. The germline CDR1 and CDR2 sequences are MNHEY and SVGAGI. Losses at the gene ends were 7 bases for V and 5 bases for J; bases not matched to a gene: 5. In DNA form, the CDR3 reads TGTGCCAGCAAAGGGGGACTAGCGAACAATGAGCAGTTCTTC. Translated, it gives CASKGGLANNEQFF.

The chain links TRBV7-9 to TRBJ2-7, with TRBD1 as a possible D gene (6 bases). Germline V gene lookup returns CDR1 SEHNR and CDR2 FQNEAQ (reference sequence). The CDR3 is made up of 14 amino acids. The V gene lost 5 bases and the J gene lost 4 bases, with 15 bases spanning the gap. This CDR3 is CASSPEGVGYEQYF. CDR3 coding DNA: TGTGCCAGCAGCCCTGAGGGGGTTGGATACGAGCAGTACTTC.

The rearrangement links TRBV3-1 (or the pseudogene TRBV3-2) to TRBJ2-2, with 7 positions matching TRBD1. Germline V gene sequence: CDR1 LGHDT, CDR2 YNNKEL (reference sequence). The V and J ends lost 10 bases and 6 bases, in that order; junction bases with no gene match: 8. The CDR3 contains 13 residues. DNA for the CDR3: TGTGCCACCGGGACAGTCCTACCCGGGGAGCTGTTTTTT. Its translation: CATGTVLPGELFF.

V usage is TRBV6-2 or TRBV6-3 and J usage is TRBJ2-3; 9 bases match TRBD2. The V and J ends lost 2 bases and 0 bases, in that order; junction bases with no gene match: 3. From germline, CDR1 is MNHEY and CDR2 SVGEGT. The CDR3 has 16 residues. As DNA, the CDR3 is TGTGCCAGCAGTTACGCTACTAGCGGGAGCACAGATACGCAGTATTTT. Amino acid sequence: CASSYATSGSTDTQYF.

The chain links TRBV30 to TRBJ2-1; 7 positions match TRBD1. The germline CDR1 and CDR2 sequences are GTSNPN and SVGIG (reference sequence). This CDR3 is built from 13 residues. V lost 1 base to trimming and J lost 4 bases; unmatched junction nucleotides: 1. This CDR3 is CAWSGGQYNEQFF. For the CDR3, the DNA is TGTGCCTGGAGTGGGGGACAGTACAATGAGCAGTTCTTC.

The rearrangement joins TRBV19 to TRBJ1-5, with 8 bases aligning to TRBD1. Germline V lookup: CDR1 LNHDA, CDR2 SQIVND (reference sequence). CDR3 size: 16 residues. Trimming took 3 bases from V and 7 from J; bases not matched to a gene: 11. CDR3 in DNA: TGTGCCAGTAGTATTGGGACGAATTACAGGGGGCAGCCCCAGCATTTT. Translating it yields CASSIGTNYRGQPQHF.

The chain links TRBV19 to TRBJ1-2; a weak D match, TRBD1 (5 bases). The CDR3 runs to 16 residues. CDR1 is LNHDA and CDR2 is SQIVND in the germline V gene (reference sequence). V was trimmed by 1 base and J by 2 bases, leaving 14 bases between them. DNA for the CDR3: TGTGCCAGTAGTATAGGTCCAGGGTCGTCCAACTATGGCTACACCTTC. This translates into CASSIGPGSSNYGYTF.

The V and J genes are TRBV7-9 and TRBJ2-1, with TRBD2 identical over 7 bases. Trimming at V came to 4 bases and at J to 5 bases, leaving 14 bases not matched to a gene. CDR1 SEHNR and CDR2 FQNEAQ come from the germline V gene (reference sequence). This CDR3 is built from 17 residues. The CDR3 sequence: CASSSTRIGTTDNEQFF. The CDR3 DNA follows: TGTGCCAGCAGCTCAACCCGCATCGGGACTACCGACAATGAGCAGTTCTTC. Full variable domain (outside the CDR3, taken from reference TRBV7-9 and TRBJ2-1): DTGVSQNPRHKITKRGQNVTFRCDPISEHNRLYWYRQTLGQGPEFLTYFQNEAQLEKSRLLSDRFSAERPKGSFSTLEIQRTEQGDSAMYLCASSSTRIGTTDNEQFFGPGTRLTVL.